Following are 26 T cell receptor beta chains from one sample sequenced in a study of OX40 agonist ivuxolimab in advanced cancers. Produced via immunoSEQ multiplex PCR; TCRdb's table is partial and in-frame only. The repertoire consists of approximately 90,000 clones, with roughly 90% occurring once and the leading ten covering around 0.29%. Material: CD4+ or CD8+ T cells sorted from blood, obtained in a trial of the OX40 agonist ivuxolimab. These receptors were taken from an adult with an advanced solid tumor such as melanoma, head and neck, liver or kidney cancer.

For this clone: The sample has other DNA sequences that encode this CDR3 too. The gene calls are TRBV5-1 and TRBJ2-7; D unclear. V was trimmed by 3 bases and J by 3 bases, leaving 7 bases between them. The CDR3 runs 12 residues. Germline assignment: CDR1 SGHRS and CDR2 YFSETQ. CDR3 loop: CASSSLGYEQYF. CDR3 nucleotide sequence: TGCGCCAGCAGCTCCCTAGGCTACGAGCAGTACTTC. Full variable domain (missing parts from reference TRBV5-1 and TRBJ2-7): KAGVTQTPRYLIKTRGQQVTLSCSPISGHRSVSWYQQTPGQGLQFLFEYFSETQRNKGNFPGRFSGRQFSNSRSEMNVSTLELGDSALYLCASSSLGYEQYFGPGTRLTVT.

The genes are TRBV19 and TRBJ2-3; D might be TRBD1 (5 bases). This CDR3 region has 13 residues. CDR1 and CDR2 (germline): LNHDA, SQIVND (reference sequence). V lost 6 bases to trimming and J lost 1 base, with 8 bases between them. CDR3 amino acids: CASRGAGTDTQYF. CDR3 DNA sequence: TGTGCCAGTAGAGGGGCAGGCACAGATACGCAGTATTTT.

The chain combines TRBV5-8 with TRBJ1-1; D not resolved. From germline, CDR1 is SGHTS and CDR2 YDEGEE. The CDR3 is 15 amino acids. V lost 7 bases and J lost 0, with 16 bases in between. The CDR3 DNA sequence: TGTGCCAGCGCGAGACGAACTTTCATGAACACTGAAGCTTTCTTT. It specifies CASARRTFMNTEAFF.

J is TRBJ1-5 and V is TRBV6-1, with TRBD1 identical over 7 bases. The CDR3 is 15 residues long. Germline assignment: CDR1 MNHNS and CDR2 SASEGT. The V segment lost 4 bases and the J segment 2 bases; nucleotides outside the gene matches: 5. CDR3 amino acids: CASSVDRARNQPQHF. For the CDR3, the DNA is TGTGCCAGCAGTGTCGACAGGGCCCGCAATCAGCCCCAGCATTTT.

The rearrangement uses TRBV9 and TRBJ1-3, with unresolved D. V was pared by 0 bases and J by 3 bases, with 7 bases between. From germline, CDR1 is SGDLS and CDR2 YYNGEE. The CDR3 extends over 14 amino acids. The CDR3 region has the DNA TGTGCCAGCAGCGTAGGGGATTTTGGAAACACCATATATTTT. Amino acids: CASSVGDFGNTIYF.

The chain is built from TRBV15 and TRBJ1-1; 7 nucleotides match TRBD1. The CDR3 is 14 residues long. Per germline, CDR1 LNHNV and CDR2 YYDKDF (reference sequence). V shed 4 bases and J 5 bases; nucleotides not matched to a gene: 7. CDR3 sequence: CATSISDRVTEAFF. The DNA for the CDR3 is TGTGCCACCAGCATTTCAGACAGGGTTACTGAAGCTTTCTTT.

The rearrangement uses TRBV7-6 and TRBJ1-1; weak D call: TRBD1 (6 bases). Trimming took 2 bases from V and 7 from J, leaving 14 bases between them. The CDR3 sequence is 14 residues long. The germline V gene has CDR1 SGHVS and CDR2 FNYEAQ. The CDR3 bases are TGTGCCAGCAGCTTAAGAGGGGGGTGGGATGAAGCTTTCTTT. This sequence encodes CASSLRGGWDEAFF.

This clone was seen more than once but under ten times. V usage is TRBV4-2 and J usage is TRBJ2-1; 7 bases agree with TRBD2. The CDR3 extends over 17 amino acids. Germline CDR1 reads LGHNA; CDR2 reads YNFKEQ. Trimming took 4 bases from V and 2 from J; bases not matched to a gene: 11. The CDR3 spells CASSPMGLTTTYNEQFF. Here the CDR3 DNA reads TGTGCCAGCAGCCCGATGGGACTAACAACCACCTACAATGAGCAGTTCTTC.

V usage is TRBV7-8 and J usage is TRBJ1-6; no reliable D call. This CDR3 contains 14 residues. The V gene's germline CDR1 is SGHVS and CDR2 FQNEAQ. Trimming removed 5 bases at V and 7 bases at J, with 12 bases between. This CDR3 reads CASSPLQINSPLHF. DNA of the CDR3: TGTGCCAGCAGCCCGCTCCAAATCAATTCACCCCTCCACTTT.

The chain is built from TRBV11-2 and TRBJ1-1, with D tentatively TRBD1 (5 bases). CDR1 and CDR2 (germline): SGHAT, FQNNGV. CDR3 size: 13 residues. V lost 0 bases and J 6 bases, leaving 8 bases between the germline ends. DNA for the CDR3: TGTGCCAGCAGCTTAGATCGGGGGTCTGAAGCTTTCTTT. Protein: CASSLDRGSEAFF.

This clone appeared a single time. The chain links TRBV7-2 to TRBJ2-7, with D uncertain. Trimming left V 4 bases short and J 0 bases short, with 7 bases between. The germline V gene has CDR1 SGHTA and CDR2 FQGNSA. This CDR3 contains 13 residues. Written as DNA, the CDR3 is TGTGCCAGCAGCTCCTACACCTCCTACGAGCAGTACTTC. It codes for CASSSYTSYEQYF.

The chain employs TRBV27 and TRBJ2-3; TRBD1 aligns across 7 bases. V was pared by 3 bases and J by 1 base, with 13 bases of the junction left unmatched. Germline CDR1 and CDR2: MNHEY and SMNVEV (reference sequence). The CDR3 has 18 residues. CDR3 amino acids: CASSFLGQAIEGTDTQYF. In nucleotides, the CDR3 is TGTGCCAGCAGTTTTCTCGGACAGGCCATTGAGGGCACAGATACGCAGTATTTT.

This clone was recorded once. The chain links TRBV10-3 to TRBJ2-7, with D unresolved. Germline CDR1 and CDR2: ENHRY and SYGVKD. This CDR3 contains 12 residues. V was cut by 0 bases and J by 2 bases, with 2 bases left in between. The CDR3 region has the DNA TGTGCCATCAGTGAGTCTGCCTACGAGCAGTACTTC. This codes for CAISESAYEQYF.

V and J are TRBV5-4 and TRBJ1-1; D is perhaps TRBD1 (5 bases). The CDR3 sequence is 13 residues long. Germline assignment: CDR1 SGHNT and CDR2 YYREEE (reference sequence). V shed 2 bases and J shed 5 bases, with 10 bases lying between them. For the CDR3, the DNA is TGTGCCAGCAGCTTACTCGGGGGGACTGAAGCTTTCTTT. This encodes CASSLLGGTEAFF. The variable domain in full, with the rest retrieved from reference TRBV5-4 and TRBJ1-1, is ETGVTQSPTHLIKTRGQQVTLRCSSQSGHNTVSWYQQALGQGPQFIFQYYREEENGRGNFPPRFSGLQFPNYSSELNVNALELDDSALYLCASSLLGGTEAFFGQGTRLTVV.

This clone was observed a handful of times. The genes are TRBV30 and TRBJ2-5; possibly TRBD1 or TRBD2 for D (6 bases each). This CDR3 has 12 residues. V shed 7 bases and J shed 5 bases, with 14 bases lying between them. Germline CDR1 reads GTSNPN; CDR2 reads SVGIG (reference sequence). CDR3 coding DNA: TGTGCCTTTGAGGGGGGATTCGAGACCCAGTACTTC. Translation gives CAFEGGFETQYF.

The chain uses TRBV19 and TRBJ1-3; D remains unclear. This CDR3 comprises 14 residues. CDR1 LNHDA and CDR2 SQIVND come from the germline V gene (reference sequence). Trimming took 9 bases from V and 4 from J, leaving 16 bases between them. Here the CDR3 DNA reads TGTGCCAGCACACCCTACGGATCAGGAAACACCATATATTTT. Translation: CASTPYGSGNTIYF.

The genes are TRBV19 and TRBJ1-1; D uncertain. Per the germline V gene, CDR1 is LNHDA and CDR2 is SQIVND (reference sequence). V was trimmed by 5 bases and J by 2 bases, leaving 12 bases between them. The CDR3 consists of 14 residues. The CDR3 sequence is CASSVLSENTEAFF. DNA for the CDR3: TGTGCCAGTAGTGTCCTATCTGAAAACACTGAAGCTTTCTTT.

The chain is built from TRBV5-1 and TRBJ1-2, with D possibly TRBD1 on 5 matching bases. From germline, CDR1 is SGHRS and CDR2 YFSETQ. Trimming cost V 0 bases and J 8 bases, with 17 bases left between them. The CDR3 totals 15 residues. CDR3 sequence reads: CASSLGTPGPRGYTF. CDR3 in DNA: TGCGCCAGCAGCTTGGGGACGCCGGGACCTCGGGGCTACACCTTC.

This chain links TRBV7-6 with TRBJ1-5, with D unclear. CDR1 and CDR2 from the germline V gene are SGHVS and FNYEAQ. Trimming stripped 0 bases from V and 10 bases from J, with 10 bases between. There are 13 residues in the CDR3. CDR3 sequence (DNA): TGTGCCAGCAGCTTAGCGAATACTGGACCCCAGCATTTT. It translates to CASSLANTGPQHF.

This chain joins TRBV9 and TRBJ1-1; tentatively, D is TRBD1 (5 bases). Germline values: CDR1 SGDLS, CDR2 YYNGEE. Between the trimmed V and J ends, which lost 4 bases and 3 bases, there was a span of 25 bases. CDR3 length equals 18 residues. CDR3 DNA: TGTGCCAGCAGCCCCCCCGGGACCCCTACACTTGGGCACACTGAAGCTTTCTTT. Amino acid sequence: CASSPPGTPTLGHTEAFF.

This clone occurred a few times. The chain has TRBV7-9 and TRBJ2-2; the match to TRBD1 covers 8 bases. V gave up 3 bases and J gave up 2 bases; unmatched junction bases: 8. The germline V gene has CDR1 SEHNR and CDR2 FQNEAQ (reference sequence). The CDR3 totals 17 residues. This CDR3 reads CASSFARGQGNTGELFF. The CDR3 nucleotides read TGTGCCAGCAGCTTTGCCCGCGGACAGGGTAACACCGGGGAGCTGTTTTTT.

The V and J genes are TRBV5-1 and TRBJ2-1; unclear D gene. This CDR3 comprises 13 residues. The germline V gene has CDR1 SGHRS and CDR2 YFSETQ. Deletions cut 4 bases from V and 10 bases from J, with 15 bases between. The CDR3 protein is CASSEKTALEQFF. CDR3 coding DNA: TGCGCCAGCAGCGAGAAGACGGCCCTAGAGCAGTTCTTC.

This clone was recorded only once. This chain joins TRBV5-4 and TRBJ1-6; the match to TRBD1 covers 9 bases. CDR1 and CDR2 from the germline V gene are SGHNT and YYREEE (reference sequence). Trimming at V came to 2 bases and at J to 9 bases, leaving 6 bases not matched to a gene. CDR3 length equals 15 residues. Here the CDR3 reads CASSLSGTGSSPLHF. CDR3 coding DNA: TGTGCCAGCAGCTTATCTGGGACAGGGAGTTCACCCCTCCACTTT.

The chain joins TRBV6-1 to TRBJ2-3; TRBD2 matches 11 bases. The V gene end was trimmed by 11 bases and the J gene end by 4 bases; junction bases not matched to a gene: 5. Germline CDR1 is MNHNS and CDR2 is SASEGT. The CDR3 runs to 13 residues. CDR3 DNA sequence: TGTGCCTATCTAGCGGGGGGTGCAGATACGCAGTATTTT. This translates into CAYLAGGADTQYF.

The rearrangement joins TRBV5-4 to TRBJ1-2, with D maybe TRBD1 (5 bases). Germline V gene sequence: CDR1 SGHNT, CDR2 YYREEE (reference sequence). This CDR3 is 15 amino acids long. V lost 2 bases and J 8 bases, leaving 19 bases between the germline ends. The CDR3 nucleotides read TGTGCCAGCAGCTTTCCCCTCTCAGGGATGAGCGGCTACACCTTC. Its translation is CASSFPLSGMSGYTF.

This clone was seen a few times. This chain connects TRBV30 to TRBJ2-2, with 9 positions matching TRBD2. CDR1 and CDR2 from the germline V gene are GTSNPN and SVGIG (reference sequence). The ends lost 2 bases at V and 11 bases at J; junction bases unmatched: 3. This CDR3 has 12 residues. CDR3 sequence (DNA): TGTGCCTGGAGTCGTAGCGGGGGCGAGCTGTTTTTT. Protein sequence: CAWSRSGGELFF.